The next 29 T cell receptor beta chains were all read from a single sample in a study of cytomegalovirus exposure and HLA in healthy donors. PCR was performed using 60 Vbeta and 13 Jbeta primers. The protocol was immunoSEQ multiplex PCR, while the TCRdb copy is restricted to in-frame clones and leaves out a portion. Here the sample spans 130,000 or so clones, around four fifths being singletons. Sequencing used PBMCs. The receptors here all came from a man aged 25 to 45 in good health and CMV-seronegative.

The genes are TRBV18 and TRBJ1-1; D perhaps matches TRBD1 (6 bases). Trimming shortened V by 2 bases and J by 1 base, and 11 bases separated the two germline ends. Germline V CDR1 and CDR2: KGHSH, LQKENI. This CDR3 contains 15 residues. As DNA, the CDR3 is TGTGCCAGCTCACCATTTCAGGGGACGAACACTGAAGCTTTCTTT. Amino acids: CASSPFQGTNTEAFF.

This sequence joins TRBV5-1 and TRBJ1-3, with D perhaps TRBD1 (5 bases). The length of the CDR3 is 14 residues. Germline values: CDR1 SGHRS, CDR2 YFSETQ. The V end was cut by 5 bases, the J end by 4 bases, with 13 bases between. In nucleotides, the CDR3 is TGCGCCAGCAGTTATGCAGGGTCAGGAAACACCATATATTTT. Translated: CASSYAGSGNTIYF.

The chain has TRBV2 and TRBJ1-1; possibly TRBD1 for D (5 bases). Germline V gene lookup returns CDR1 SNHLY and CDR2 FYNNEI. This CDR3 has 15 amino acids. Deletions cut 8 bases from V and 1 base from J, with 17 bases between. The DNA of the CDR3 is TGTGCCAGCGGCACCCACATGACAGCGAACACTGAAGCTTTCTTT. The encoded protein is CASGTHMTANTEAFF.

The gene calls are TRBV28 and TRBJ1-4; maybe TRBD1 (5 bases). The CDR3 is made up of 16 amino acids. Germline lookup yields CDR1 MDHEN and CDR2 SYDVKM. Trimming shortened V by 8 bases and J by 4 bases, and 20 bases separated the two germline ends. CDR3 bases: TGTGCCAGCCTGGGGCTAGATGGGAAACTTAATGAAAAACTGTTTTTT. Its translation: CASLGLDGKLNEKLFF.

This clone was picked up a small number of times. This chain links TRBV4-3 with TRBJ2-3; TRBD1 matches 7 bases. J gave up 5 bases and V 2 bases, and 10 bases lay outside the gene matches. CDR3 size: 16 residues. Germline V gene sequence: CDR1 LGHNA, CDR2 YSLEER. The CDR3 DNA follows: TGCGCCAGCAGCCAAACAGGGGCCTGGGATGGAGATACGCAGTATTTT. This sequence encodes CASSQTGAWDGDTQYF.

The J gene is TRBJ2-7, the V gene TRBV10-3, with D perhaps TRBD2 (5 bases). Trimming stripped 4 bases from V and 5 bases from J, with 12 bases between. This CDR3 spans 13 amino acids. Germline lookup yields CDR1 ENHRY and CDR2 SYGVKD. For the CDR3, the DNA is TGTGCCATCAGTGCCCCGGGGTCTGACGAGCAGTACTTC. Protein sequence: CAISAPGSDEQYF.

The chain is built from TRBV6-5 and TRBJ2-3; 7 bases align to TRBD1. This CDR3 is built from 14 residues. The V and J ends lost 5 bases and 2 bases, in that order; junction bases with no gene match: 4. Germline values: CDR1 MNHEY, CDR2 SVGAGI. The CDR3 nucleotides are TGTGCCAGCAGTCCCGGACAGGTCACAGATACGCAGTATTTT. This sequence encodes CASSPGQVTDTQYF.

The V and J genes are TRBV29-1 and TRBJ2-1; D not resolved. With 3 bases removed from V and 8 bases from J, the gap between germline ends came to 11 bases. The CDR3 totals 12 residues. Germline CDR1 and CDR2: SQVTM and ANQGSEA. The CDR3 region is CSVETDWDEQFF. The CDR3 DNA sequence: TGCAGCGTTGAGACCGACTGGGATGAGCAGTTCTTC.

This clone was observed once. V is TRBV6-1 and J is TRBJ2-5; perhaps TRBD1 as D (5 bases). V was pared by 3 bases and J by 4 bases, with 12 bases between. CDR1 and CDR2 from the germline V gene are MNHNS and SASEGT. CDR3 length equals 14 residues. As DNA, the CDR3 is TGTGCCAGCAGTGACTCCCAGGGTGGAGAGACCCAGTACTTC. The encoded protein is CASSDSQGGETQYF.

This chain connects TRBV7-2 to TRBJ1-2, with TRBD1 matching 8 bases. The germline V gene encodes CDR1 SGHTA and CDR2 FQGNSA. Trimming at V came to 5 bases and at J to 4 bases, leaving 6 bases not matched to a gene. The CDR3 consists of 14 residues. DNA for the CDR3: TGTGCCAGCAGCCCATACGACAGGGGCTATGGCTACACCTTC. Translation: CASSPYDRGYGYTF.

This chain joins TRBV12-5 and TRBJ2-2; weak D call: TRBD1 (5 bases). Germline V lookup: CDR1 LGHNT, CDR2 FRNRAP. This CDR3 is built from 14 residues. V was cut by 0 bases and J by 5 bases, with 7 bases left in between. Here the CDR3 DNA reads TGTGCTAGTGGTTTGGTAAGGGGTACCGGGGAGCTGTTTTTT. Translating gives CASGLVRGTGELFF.

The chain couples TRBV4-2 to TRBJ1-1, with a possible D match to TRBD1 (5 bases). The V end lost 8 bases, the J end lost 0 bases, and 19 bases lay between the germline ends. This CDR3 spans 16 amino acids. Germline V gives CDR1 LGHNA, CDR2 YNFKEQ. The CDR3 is CASRVTGSEMNTEAFF. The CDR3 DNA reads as TGTGCCAGCCGAGTAACAGGTTCAGAAATGAACACTGAAGCTTTCTTT.

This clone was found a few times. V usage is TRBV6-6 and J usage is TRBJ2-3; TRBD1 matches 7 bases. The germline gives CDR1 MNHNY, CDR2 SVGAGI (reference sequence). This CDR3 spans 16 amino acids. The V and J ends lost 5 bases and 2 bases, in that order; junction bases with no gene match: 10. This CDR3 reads CASSHRGVQYTDTQYF. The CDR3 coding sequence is TGTGCCAGCAGTCACAGGGGCGTTCAGTACACAGATACGCAGTATTTT.

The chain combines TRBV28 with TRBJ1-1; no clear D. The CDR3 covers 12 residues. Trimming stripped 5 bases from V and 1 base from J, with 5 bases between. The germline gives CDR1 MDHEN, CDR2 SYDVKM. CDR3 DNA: TGTGCCAGCAGTCTTAAGAACACTGAAGCTTTCTTT. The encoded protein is CASSLKNTEAFF.

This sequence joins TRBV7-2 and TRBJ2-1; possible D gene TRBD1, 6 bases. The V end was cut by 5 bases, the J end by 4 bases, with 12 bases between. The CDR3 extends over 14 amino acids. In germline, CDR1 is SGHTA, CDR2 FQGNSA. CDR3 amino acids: CASSPGVAYNEQFF. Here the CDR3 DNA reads TGTGCCAGCAGCCCAGGGGTGGCTTACAATGAGCAGTTCTTC.

The CDR3 coding sequence is TGTGCCAGCAGCCAACCACTGGAGGGAAGTGGGGAGACCCAGTACTTC. The encoded protein is CASSQPLEGSGETQYF. The chain is built from TRBV7-2 and TRBJ2-5; D is possibly TRBD2 (6 bases). Germline V CDR1 and CDR2: SGHTA, FQGNSA. V was trimmed by 5 bases and J by 5 bases, leaving 21 bases between them. The CDR3 spans 16 residues. Filled out from reference TRBV7-2 and TRBJ2-5, the complete variable domain reads GAGVSQSPSNKVTEKGKDVELRCDPISGHTALYWYRQSLGQGLEFLIYFQGNSAPDKSGLPSDRFSAERTGGSVSTLTIQRTQQEDSAVYLCASSQPLEGSGETQYFGPGTRLLVL.

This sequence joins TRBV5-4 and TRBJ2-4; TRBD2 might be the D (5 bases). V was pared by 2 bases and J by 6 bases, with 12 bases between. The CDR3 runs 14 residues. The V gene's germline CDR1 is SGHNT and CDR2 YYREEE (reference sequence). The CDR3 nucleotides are TGTGCCAGCAGCTTTCAGACTATGGGAAACATTCAGTACTTC. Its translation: CASSFQTMGNIQYF.

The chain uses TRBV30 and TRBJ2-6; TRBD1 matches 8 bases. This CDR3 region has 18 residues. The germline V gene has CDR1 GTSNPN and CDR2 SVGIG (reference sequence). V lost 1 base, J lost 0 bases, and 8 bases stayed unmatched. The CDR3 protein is CAWSATGATYSGANVLTF. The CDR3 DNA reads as TGTGCCTGGAGTGCGACAGGGGCCACCTACTCTGGGGCCAACGTCCTGACTTTC. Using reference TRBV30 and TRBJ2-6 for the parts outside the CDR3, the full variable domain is SQTIHQWPATLVQPVGSPLSLECTVEGTSNPNLYWYRQAAGRGLQLLFYSVGIGQISSEVPQNLSASRPQDRQFILSSKKLLLSDSGFYLCAWSATGATYSGANVLTFGAGSRLTVL.

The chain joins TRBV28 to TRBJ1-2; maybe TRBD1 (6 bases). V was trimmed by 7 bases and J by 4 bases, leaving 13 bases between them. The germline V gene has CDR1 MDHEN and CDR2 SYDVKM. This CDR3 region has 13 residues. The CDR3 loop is CASTVDSAYGYTF. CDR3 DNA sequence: TGTGCCAGCACTGTGGACAGTGCCTATGGCTACACCTTC.

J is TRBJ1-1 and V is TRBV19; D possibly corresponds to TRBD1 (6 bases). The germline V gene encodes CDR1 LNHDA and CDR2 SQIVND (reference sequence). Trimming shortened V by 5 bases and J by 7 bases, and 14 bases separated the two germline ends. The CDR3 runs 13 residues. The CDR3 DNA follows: TGTGCCAGTAGTGACAGGAGTGTGGGTGAAGCTTTCTTT. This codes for CASSDRSVGEAFF.

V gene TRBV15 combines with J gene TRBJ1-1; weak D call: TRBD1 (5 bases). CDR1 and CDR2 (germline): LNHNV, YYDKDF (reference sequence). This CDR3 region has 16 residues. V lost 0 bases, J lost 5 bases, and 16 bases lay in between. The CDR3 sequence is CATSRDRGGRLTEAFF. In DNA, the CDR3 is TGTGCCACCAGCAGAGATCGGGGGGGAAGATTGACTGAAGCTTTCTTT.

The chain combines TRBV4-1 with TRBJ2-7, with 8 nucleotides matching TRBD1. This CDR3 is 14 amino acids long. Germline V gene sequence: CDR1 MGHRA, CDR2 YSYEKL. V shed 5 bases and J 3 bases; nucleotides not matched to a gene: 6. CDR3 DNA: TGCGCCAGCAGCTCCGGGACAGGTATCTACGAGCAGTACTTC. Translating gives CASSSGTGIYEQYF.

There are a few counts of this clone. CDR3 protein: CASSRTGENPGELFF. CDR3 bases: TGTGCCAGCAGCCGGACAGGGGAAAACCCCGGGGAGCTGTTTTTT. The chain carries TRBV7-9 and TRBJ2-2; 9 bases align to TRBD1. V lost 5 bases, J lost 6 bases, and 7 bases stayed unmatched. The CDR3 runs to 15 residues. Germline CDR1 and CDR2: SEHNR and FQNEAQ (reference sequence).

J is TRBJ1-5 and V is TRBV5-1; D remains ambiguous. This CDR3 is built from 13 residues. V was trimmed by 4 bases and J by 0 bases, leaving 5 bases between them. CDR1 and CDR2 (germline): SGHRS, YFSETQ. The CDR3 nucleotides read TGCGCCAGCAGCCCAGATAGCAATCAGCCCCAGCATTTT. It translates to CASSPDSNQPQHF.

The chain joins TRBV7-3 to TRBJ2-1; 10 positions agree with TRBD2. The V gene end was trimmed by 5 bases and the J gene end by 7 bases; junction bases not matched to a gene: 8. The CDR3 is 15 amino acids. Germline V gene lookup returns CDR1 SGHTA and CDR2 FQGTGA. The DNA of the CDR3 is TGTGCCAGCAGCCAAACTGGACTAGCGGAAAATGAGCAGTTCTTC. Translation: CASSQTGLAENEQFF.

CDR3 bases: TGTGCCAGCAGCTTAGGAATGGGGGGGGAGAGTGAAAAACTGTTTTTT. This gives the protein CASSLGMGGESEKLFF. The genes are TRBV7-2 and TRBJ1-4; tentative D call: TRBD1 (5 bases). V shed 1 base and J shed 7 bases, with 16 bases lying between them. CDR1 and CDR2 from the germline V gene are SGHTA and FQGNSA. The CDR3 loop spans 16 amino acids. The full variable domain, with the rest looked up from reference TRBV7-2 and TRBJ1-4, is GAGVSQSPSNKVTEKGKDVELRCDPISGHTALYWYRQSLGQGLEFLIYFQGNSAPDKSGLPSDRFSAERTGGSVSTLTIQRTQQEDSAVYLCASSLGMGGESEKLFFGSGTQLSVL.

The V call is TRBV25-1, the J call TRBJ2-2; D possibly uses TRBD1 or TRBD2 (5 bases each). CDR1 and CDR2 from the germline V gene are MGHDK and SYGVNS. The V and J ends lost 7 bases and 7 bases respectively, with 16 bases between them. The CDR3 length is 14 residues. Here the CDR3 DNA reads TGTGCCAGCACTGAGGGGCAATGGGGCGGGGAGCTGTTTTTT. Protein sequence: CASTEGQWGGELFF.

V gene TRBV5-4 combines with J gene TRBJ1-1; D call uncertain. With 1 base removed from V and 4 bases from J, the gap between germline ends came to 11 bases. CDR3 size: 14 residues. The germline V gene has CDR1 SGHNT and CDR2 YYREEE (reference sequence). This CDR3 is CASSLSRSGTEAFF. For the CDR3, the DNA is TGTGCCAGCAGCTTGTCACGGTCGGGCACTGAAGCTTTCTTT. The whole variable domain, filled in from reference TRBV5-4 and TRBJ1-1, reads ETGVTQSPTHLIKTRGQQVTLRCSSQSGHNTVSWYQQALGQGPQFIFQYYREEENGRGNFPPRFSGLQFPNYSSELNVNALELDDSALYLCASSLSRSGTEAFFGQGTRLTVV.

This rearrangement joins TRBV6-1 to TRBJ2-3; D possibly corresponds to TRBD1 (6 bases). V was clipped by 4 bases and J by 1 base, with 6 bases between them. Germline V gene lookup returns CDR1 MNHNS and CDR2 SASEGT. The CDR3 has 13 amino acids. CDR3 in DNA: TGTGCCAGCAGTGCAGGGGGCACAGATACGCAGTATTTT. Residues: CASSAGGTDTQYF.